This T cell receptor (beta chain) was retrieved from a study of cytomegalovirus exposure and HLA in healthy donors. Study summary: In an early release, HLA-typed donors contributed about 79 million unique TCR sequences. Findings of the study overall: In a later analysis, the majority of CMV-associated beta chains seemingly showed HLA restriction. TCR beta V- and J-gene trimming was later associated with a missense DCLRE1C variant.

The trim removed 0 bases at V and 8 bases at J, leaving 4 bases unmatched. CDR3 length equals 14 residues. The germline CDR1 and CDR2 sequences are SEHNR and FQNEAQ (reference sequence). The PCR made use of 60 Vbeta and 13 Jbeta primers. This table comes from immunoSEQ multiplex PCR, and its TCRdb copy is limited to in-frame clones, with some not included. The table includes almost 200,000 clones, 65% to 90% detected once. A note on this clone: Its antigen is currently unknown.

Nominally healthy donors provided the samples, though records likely missed some immune exposures. The sequence was collected from a woman aged 45-65 years in good health and CMV-seronegative. The chain has TRBV7-9 and TRBJ2-3; 8 nucleotides match TRBD2. The sample taken for sequencing was PBMCs. In DNA form, the CDR3 reads TGTGCCAGCAGCTTAGCGAAGACTAGCGCTACGCAGTATTTT. Its protein product is CASSLAKTSATQYF.